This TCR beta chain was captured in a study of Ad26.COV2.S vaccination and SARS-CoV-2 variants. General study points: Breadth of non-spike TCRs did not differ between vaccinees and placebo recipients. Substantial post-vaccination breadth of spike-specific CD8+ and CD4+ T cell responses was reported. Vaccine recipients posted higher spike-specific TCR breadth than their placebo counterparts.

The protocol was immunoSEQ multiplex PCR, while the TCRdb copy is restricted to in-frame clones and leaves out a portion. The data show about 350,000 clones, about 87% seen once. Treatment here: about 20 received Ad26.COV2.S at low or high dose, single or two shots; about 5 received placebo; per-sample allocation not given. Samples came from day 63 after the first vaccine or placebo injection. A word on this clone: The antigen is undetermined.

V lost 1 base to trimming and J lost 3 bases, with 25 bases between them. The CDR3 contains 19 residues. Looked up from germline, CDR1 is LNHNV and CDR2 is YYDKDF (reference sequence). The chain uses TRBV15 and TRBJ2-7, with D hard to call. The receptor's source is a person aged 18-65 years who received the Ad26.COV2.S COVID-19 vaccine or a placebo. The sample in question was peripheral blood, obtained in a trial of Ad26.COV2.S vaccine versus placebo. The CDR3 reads CATSRGGSSLRFSYYEQYF. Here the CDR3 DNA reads TGTGCCACCAGCAGAGGAGGTTCATCCCTACGATTTTCCTACTACGAGCAGTACTTC. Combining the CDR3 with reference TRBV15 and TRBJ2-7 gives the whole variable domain DAMVIQNPRYQVTQFGKPVTLSCSQTLNHNVMYWYQQKSSQAPKLLFHYYDKDFNNEADTPDNFQSRRPNTSFCFLDIRSPGLGDTAMYLCATSRGGSSLRFSYYEQYFGPGTRLTVT.